This entry lists 30 T cell receptor beta chains sequenced from one sample in a study of blood T cells in healthy people across ages (dated by TCRdb to the mid-2010s). Library prep was done by 5' RACE. The reads were generated on an Illumina HiSeq 2500. The second PCR ran for roughly 6 to 11 cycles and used a J-beta primer mix along with a sample-barcoded 5' primer. TCRdb reprocessed the public reads (quality trimming at Q25 with fastp, clone calling with MiXCR) and kept in-frame beta chains. Each CDR3 protein gets just one entry, which takes the most common genes and DNA from the rows behind it. The sample table records approximately 1,000,000 distinct CDR3 sequences; around 45% of these occur just once. Approximately 17% of the sample belongs to the ten largest clones. Sequencing was performed on blood. These TCRs come from a woman between 55 and 75 years old in good health.

This clonotype was counted between two and nine times. The V call is TRBV27, the J call TRBJ2-7; D call uncertain. Between the trimmed V and J ends, which lost 3 bases and 2 bases, there was a span of 11 bases. The CDR3 has 14 residues. Germline V lookup: CDR1 MNHEY, CDR2 SMNVEV (reference sequence). The CDR3 spells CASSLSDIPYEQYF. The CDR3 nucleotides read TGTGCCAGCAGTTTGAGCGATATACCCTACGAGCAGTACTTC.

This sequence joins TRBV2 and TRBJ1-2, with 11 bases aligning to TRBD1. Losses at the gene ends were 7 bases for V and 5 bases for J; bases not matched to a gene: 18. The CDR3 runs to 18 residues. CDR1 and CDR2 from the germline V gene are SNHLY and FYNNEI. CDR3 amino acids: CASIYSGTGGVGGYGYTF. The CDR3 nucleotides are TGTGCCAGCATCTACTCTGGGACAGGGGGTGTTGGTGGTTATGGCTACACCTTC.

The genes are TRBV27 and TRBJ2-1; possible D gene TRBD2, 5 bases. Looked up from germline, CDR1 is MNHEY and CDR2 is SMNVEV (reference sequence). The CDR3 runs to 16 residues. Deletions cut 5 bases from V and 4 bases from J, with 18 bases between. The DNA for the CDR3 is TGTGCCAGCAGTGACTCAGGTGGGAGCCGTTACAATGAGCAGTTCTTC. Its protein product is CASSDSGGSRYNEQFF.

This clonotype showed up just a few times. The chain recombines TRBV20-1 with TRBJ2-3; no firm D call. The CDR3 consists of 13 residues. Trimming left V 1 base short and J 1 base short, with 6 bases between. From germline, CDR1 is DFQATT and CDR2 SNEGSKA (reference sequence). CDR3 in DNA: TGCAGTGCTAGAGTAGACGGCACAGATACGCAGTATTTT. Amino acid sequence: CSARVDGTDTQYF.

A few counts support this clonotype. The gene calls are TRBV7-9 and TRBJ2-7; unclear D gene. The V end lost 7 bases, the J end lost 3 bases, and 7 bases lay between the germline ends. Germline V gives CDR1 SEHNR, CDR2 FQNEAQ (reference sequence). The CDR3 is 11 amino acids. The CDR3 DNA follows: TGTGCCAGCAAGCAAAGCTACGAGCAGTACTTC. It codes for CASKQSYEQYF.

This chain links TRBV27 with TRBJ2-5, with a possible D match to TRBD2 (6 bases). The CDR3 sequence is 14 residues long. Deletions cut 5 bases from V and 5 bases from J, with 15 bases between. Germline V lookup: CDR1 MNHEY, CDR2 SMNVEV (reference sequence). The CDR3 protein is CASSPRLGTETQYF. CDR3 coding DNA: TGTGCCAGCAGTCCCCGACTAGGTACGGAGACCCAGTACTTC.

In regard to this clonotype: The conserved final phenylalanine or tryptophan is absent from the CDR3, which likely points to a read error. The chain joins TRBV5-1 to TRBJ2-7; tentatively, D is TRBD2 (5 bases). With 3 bases removed from V and 4 bases from J, the gap between germline ends came to 29 bases. Germline loops: CDR1 SGHRS, CDR2 YFSETQ. CDR3 size: 19 residues. CDR3: CASSSQETKPGPEGYEQYL. In DNA form, the CDR3 reads TGCGCCAGCAGCTCACAAGAAACGAAACCGGGCCCAGAGGGTTACGAGCAGTACTTA.

A note on this clonotype: At one end the junction does not follow the germline gene, possibly because of a read error. The gene calls are TRBV20-1 and TRBJ1-2; no firm D call. The CDR3 runs to 12 residues. Per germline, CDR1 DFQATT and CDR2 SNEGSKA (reference sequence). The CDR3, as DNA: TGCAATGCTAGCGGCTCCTTGAAAGGCTACACCTTC. Its protein product is CNASGSLKGYTF.

This sequence joins TRBV20-1 and TRBJ2-3; D remains ambiguous. Germline V gene data show CDR1 as DFQATT and CDR2 as SNEGSKA (reference sequence). The CDR3 extends over 15 amino acids. Trimming took off 0 bases at V and 4 bases at J, with 14 bases between the two ends. CDR3 amino acids: CSARDLFVGPDTQYF. CDR3 DNA: TGCAGTGCTAGAGATCTGTTCGTAGGCCCAGATACGCAGTATTTT.

This rearrangement joins TRBV14 to TRBJ2-7; 7 bases map to TRBD2. The CDR3 is made up of 11 amino acids. Germline-derived CDR1 and CDR2 are SGHDN and FVKESK. CDR3 coding DNA: TGTACTATTGTGGGAGGGGATAGCCAGTACTTC. Translation: CTIVGGDSQYF.

For this clonotype: Since a much larger clone is just one base distant, this may be a read error. J is TRBJ2-4 and V is TRBV4-1, with 8 bases identical to TRBD2. The assigned J gene may be wrong: the sequence end matches TRBJ2-7 better. The CDR3 has 16 residues. The germline gives CDR1 MGHRA, CDR2 YSYEKL. The CDR3, as DNA: TGCACCAGCAGCCAACAACTAGCGGTGAGCTCCTACGAGCAGTACTTC. Protein product: CTSSQQLAVSSYEQYF.

The CDR3 protein is CASSETDRDYGYTF. The CDR3 bases are TGTGCCAGCAGTGAAACCGATAGAGACTATGGCTACACCTTC. This sequence joins TRBV25-1 and TRBJ1-2, with unresolved D. This CDR3 is built from 14 residues. V was trimmed by 2 bases and J by 3 bases, leaving 10 bases between them. Germline CDR1 reads MGHDK; CDR2 reads SYGVNS.

The chain has TRBV3-1 and TRBJ2-5; D remains ambiguous. CDR3 length: 12 residues. V was cut by 1 base and J by 4 bases, with 4 bases left in between. Germline assignment: CDR1 LGHDT and CDR2 YNNKEL (reference sequence). The CDR3 nucleotides are TGTGCCAGCAGCCAAGCGGCAGAGACCCAGTACTTC. Amino acid sequence: CASSQAAETQYF.

Turning to this clonotype: Compared with germline, one end of the junction differs, possibly owing to a read error. The chain uses TRBV20-1 and TRBJ2-1; D not certain. Germline V lookup: CDR1 DFQATT, CDR2 SNEGSKA (reference sequence). There are 12 residues in the CDR3. CDR3 amino acids: CGAGAILNEQFF. The CDR3 DNA follows: TGCGGTGCTGGAGCCATCCTCAATGAGCAGTTCTTC.

This clonotype showed up just once. The junction departs from the called germline gene at one end, perhaps through a read error. The rearrangement joins TRBV5-1 to TRBJ2-1, with TRBD1 matching 10 bases. This CDR3 has 15 amino acids. CDR1 is SGHRS, CDR2 YFSETQ, per germline. This chain's CDR3 is CACRSGTGDYNEQFF. The CDR3 nucleotides are TGCGCCTGCAGATCCGGGACAGGGGACTACAATGAGCAGTTCTTC.

A remark on this clonotype: Relative to the germline gene, one junction end is altered; a read error may explain this. The V gene is TRBV5-5, the J gene TRBJ2-7; 7 bases agree with TRBD1. CDR3 length equals 15 residues. Germline V gene sequence: CDR1 SGHKS, CDR2 YYEKEE (reference sequence). CDR3 sequence reads: CANSYGTAKTYEQYF. For the CDR3, the DNA is TGTGCCAACAGCTACGGGACAGCCAAGACCTACGAGCAGTACTTC.

This clonotype came up once. A much larger clone differs from this one at a single base, so this may be a read error. The chain recombines TRBV10-2 with TRBJ1-2; 7 bases agree with TRBD1. Germline trimming cut 1 base from V and 4 bases from J; bases unmatched to any gene: 9. Germline loops: CDR1 WSHSY, CDR2 SAAADI. The CDR3 spans 16 residues. As DNA, the CDR3 is TGCGCCAGCAGTGAGTTCGGGACAGCAGGGAGCTATGGCTACACCTTC. This sequence encodes CASSEFGTAGSYGYTF.

This sequence joins TRBV3-1 and TRBJ2-2; no reliable D call. Trimming pared 0 bases from V and 8 bases from J, leaving 13 bases between. Germline V gene data show CDR1 as LGHDT and CDR2 as YNNKEL (reference sequence). The CDR3 runs to 15 residues. The CDR3 here is CASSQDLSREGELFF. CDR3 sequence (DNA): TGTGCCAGCAGCCAAGACTTATCCAGAGAAGGGGAGCTGTTTTTT.

This chain connects TRBV10-3 to TRBJ2-5; no firm D call. Germline V lookup: CDR1 ENHRY, CDR2 SYGVKD. The CDR3 has 13 amino acids. V was pared by 5 bases and J by 1 base, with 8 bases between. The CDR3 DNA is TGTGCCATCAGTATGGGCTTCCAAGAGACCCAGTACTTC. Protein: CAISMGFQETQYF.

This clonotype was observed a handful of times. The rearrangement joins TRBV20-1 to TRBJ2-7; D ambiguous. The CDR3 length is 15 residues. Germline V gene data show CDR1 as DFQATT and CDR2 as SNEGSKA (reference sequence). The V end lost 3 bases, the J end lost 2 bases, and 17 bases lay between the germline ends. CDR3 loop: CSASSSRGAAYEQYF. In DNA, the CDR3 is TGCAGTGCTAGCTCGTCCCGCGGTGCGGCCTACGAGCAGTACTTC.

This clonotype was detected only a few times. CDR3 sequence reads: CASSRGQGPGANVLTF. The CDR3 coding sequence is TGCGCCAGCAGCCGGGGACAGGGGCCTGGGGCCAACGTCCTGACTTTC. V usage is TRBV5-1 and J usage is TRBJ2-6, with TRBD1 matching over 10 bases. This CDR3 comprises 16 residues. V shed 4 bases and J 2 bases; nucleotides not matched to a gene: 3. Germline CDR1 and CDR2: SGHRS and YFSETQ.

This clonotype was observed many times. The J gene is TRBJ2-3, the V gene TRBV29-1; D may be TRBD2 (6 bases). The CDR3 extends over 19 amino acids. CDR1 and CDR2 from the germline V gene are SQVTM and ANQGSEA. V was shortened by 7 bases and J by 5 bases, with 34 bases between the two germline ends. CDR3 amino acids: CSGVNTGGVAGGSGDTQYF. The CDR3 DNA reads as TGCAGCGGGGTGAATACTGGCGGCGTCGCCGGGGGTTCTGGAGATACGCAGTATTTT.

CDR3: CASSSGGWQPQHF. The CDR3 nucleotides are TGTGCCAGCAGTTCTGGGGGCTGGCAGCCCCAGCATTTT. V usage is TRBV27 and J usage is TRBJ1-5; D perhaps matches TRBD1 (6 bases). The CDR3 has 13 residues. Trimming cost V 4 bases and J 7 bases, with 11 bases left between them. Germline CDR1 reads MNHEY; CDR2 reads SMNVEV (reference sequence).

This clonotype was recorded a few times. The chain employs TRBV15 and TRBJ2-5, with 10 nucleotides matching TRBD1. V was clipped by 1 base and J by 4 bases; unmatched bases: 6. CDR1 and CDR2 (germline): LNHNV, YYDKDF (reference sequence). This CDR3 is built from 16 residues. The CDR3 nucleotides read TGTGCCACCAGCAGAGCTAGACAGGGGGCAGGAGAGACCCAGTACTTC. This encodes CATSRARQGAGETQYF.

This clonotype was observed a handful of times. The chain employs TRBV20-1 and TRBJ1-6; the D gene is possibly TRBD1 (5 bases). V was shortened by 2 bases and J by 9 bases, with 17 bases between the two germline ends. The CDR3 extends over 15 amino acids. The germline CDR1 and CDR2 sequences are DFQATT and SNEGSKA (reference sequence). The CDR3 region has the DNA TGCAGTGCTAGACGGCAGGGCGGTCTGGGTTCACCCCTCCACTTT. This gives the protein CSARRQGGLGSPLHF.

V and J are TRBV20-1 and TRBJ2-5; TRBD2 matches at 13 bases. Germline CDR1 is DFQATT and CDR2 is SNEGSKA (reference sequence). The CDR3 has 15 residues. V was clipped by 0 bases and J by 11 bases; unmatched bases: 9. DNA of the CDR3: TGCAGTGCTAGAGATCTAGGACTAGCGGGAGATGAGCAGTACTTC. It encodes CSARDLGLAGDEQYF.

The CDR3 is CASSQDPIRVSHIQYF. CDR3 nucleotides: TGTGCCAGCAGCCAAGATCCGATCAGGGTGTCGCACATTCAGTACTTC. The chain carries TRBV4-2 and TRBJ2-4, with D tentatively TRBD1 (5 bases). With 0 bases removed from V and 8 bases from J, the gap between germline ends came to 17 bases. This CDR3 has 16 residues. Germline CDR1 reads LGHNA; CDR2 reads YNFKEQ.

This clonotype was seen only a few times. This rearrangement joins TRBV27 to TRBJ2-5; D gene ambiguous. In germline, CDR1 is MNHEY, CDR2 SMNVEV (reference sequence). V was trimmed by 7 bases and J by 4 bases, leaving 7 bases between them. The CDR3 loop spans 11 amino acids. In DNA form, the CDR3 reads TGTGCCAGCACCACATTAGAGACCCAGTACTTC. As protein: CASTTLETQYF.

This chain uses TRBV28 with TRBJ2-7, with D unclear. This CDR3 comprises 13 residues. From germline, CDR1 is MDHEN and CDR2 SYDVKM. V shed 6 bases and J shed 0 bases, with 9 bases lying between them. CDR3 sequence reads: CASSPMGSYEQYF. Here the CDR3 DNA reads TGTGCCAGCAGCCCCATGGGCTCCTACGAGCAGTACTTC. Looking up the rest from reference TRBV28 and TRBJ2-7 gives the full variable domain: DVKVTQSSRYLVKRTGEKVFLECVQDMDHENMFWYRQDPGLGLRLIYFSYDVKMKEKGDIPEGYSVSREKKERFSLILESASTNQTSMYLCASSPMGSYEQYFGPGTRLTVT.

The chain is built from TRBV5-6 and TRBJ1-4; D gene uncertain. The CDR3 has 12 amino acids. V was cut by 2 bases and J by 8 bases, with 7 bases left in between. CDR1 is SGHDT and CDR2 is YYEEEE in the germline V gene. The CDR3: CASSFKEEKLFF. The CDR3 bases are TGTGCCAGCAGCTTTAAGGAGGAAAAACTGTTTTTT.